Each of the 30 T cell receptor beta chains below was sequenced from the same sample in a study of T-cell reconstitution after alpha-beta-depleted transplantation in children. Unique molecular identifiers were incorporated into the prepared TCRbeta library. TCRdb called the PCR reads again in MiXCR, with one record for every CDR3 protein. Found here are about 610,000 distinct CDR3 sequences, roughly 10% of them singletons; the top ten hold about 4.3%. The input for sequencing was PBMCs from the stem cell graft donor, taken from the stem cell graft. The receptors here all came from a human donor who donated a stem cell graft to a child with acute myeloid leukemia.

This clonotype showed up many times. The gene calls are TRBV15 and TRBJ2-7; TRBD1 aligns across 10 bases. Germline V gene data show CDR1 as LNHNV and CDR2 as YYDKDF (reference sequence). The ends lost 4 bases at V and 3 bases at J; junction bases unmatched: 3. The CDR3 covers 14 residues. The CDR3 DNA is TGTGCCACCAGCACCCGGGACAGGGGCTACGAGCAGTACTTC. Translated: CATSTRDRGYEQYF.

This clonotype was seen a few times. A read error may account for a junction end that differs from germline. The V and J genes are TRBV7-7 and TRBJ2-1; 8 bases are shared with TRBD2. Looked up from germline, CDR1 is SSHAT and CDR2 is FNYEAQ (reference sequence). The CDR3 consists of 14 residues. The CDR3: CASSPAGVYNEQFF. The CDR3 DNA sequence: TGTGCTAGCAGCCCAGCGGGAGTCTACAATGAGCAGTTCTTC.

This chain's CDR3 is CASSQDRGGYSYEQYF. CDR3 in DNA: TGTGCCAGCAGCCAAGATCGAGGCGGATACTCCTACGAGCAGTACTTC. The V and J genes are TRBV4-2 and TRBJ2-7; D unresolved. Trimming stripped 0 bases from V and 0 bases from J, with 12 bases between. Germline CDR1 LGHNA, CDR2 YNFKEQ. The CDR3 is 16 amino acids.

This clonotype was recorded at least ten times. This chain connects TRBV15 to TRBJ2-1; 10 bases line up with TRBD2. The CDR3 contains 16 residues. V lost 0 bases, J lost 8 bases, and 7 bases stayed unmatched. In germline, CDR1 is LNHNV, CDR2 YYDKDF (reference sequence). The CDR3 DNA reads as TGTGCCACCAGCAGAGATTACCTAAGCGGGGGGGATGAGCAGTTCTTC. Amino acids: CATSRDYLSGGDEQFF.

In DNA form, the CDR3 reads TGTGCCAGCAGCGTTTCTTACGGGACCTCCAGCTCCTACAATGAGCAGTTCTTC. This codes for CASSVSYGTSSSYNEQFF. The rearrangement uses TRBV9 and TRBJ2-1; D may correspond to TRBD1 or TRBD2 (5 bases each). With 2 bases removed from V and 0 bases from J, the gap between germline ends came to 18 bases. CDR1 and CDR2 (germline): SGDLS, YYNGEE. The length of the CDR3 is 18 residues. The entire variable domain, with the rest obtained from reference TRBV9 and TRBJ2-1, is as follows: DSGVTQTPKHLITATGQRVTLRCSPRSGDLSVYWYQQSLDQGLQFLIQYYNGEERAKGNILERFSAQQFPDLHSELNLSSLELGDSALYFCASSVSYGTSSSYNEQFFGPGTRLTVL.

The chain is built from TRBV7-9 and TRBJ1-5; TRBD1 might be the D (6 bases). In germline, CDR1 is SEHNR, CDR2 FQNEAQ (reference sequence). CDR3 length: 15 residues. V lost 0 bases and J 0 bases, leaving 6 bases between the germline ends. CDR3 sequence: CASSLAGHSNQPQHF. For the CDR3, the DNA is TGTGCCAGCAGCTTAGCGGGACATAGCAATCAGCCCCAGCATTTT.

This clonotype was observed at least ten times. The V call is TRBV29-1, the J call TRBJ2-3; 7 bases match TRBD2. V shed 2 bases and J 2 bases; nucleotides not matched to a gene: 1. Germline V lookup: CDR1 SQVTM, CDR2 ANQGSEA. The CDR3 sequence is 13 residues long. DNA for the CDR3: TGCAGCGTTGAAACTAGCGCCACAGATACGCAGTATTTT. Protein: CSVETSATDTQYF.

V gene TRBV28 combines with J gene TRBJ2-7; 10 positions match TRBD2. Germline values: CDR1 MDHEN, CDR2 SYDVKM. Trimming cost V 4 bases and J 5 bases; bases outside gene matches: 11. The CDR3 is 16 amino acids. CDR3 region: CASSSNPGLAMNEQYF. The CDR3 DNA is TGTGCCAGCAGTTCGAACCCGGGACTAGCGATGAACGAGCAGTACTTC.

This clonotype was recorded a few times. Written as DNA, the CDR3 is TGTGCCAGCAGCCAGTCCGGAGGGGCCCAAGAGACCCAGTACTTC. Protein product: CASSQSGGAQETQYF. The J gene is TRBJ2-5, the V gene TRBV3-1, with D maybe TRBD2 (6 bases). V was shortened by 3 bases and J by 1 base, with 12 bases between the two germline ends. The CDR3 is 15 residues long. CDR1 is LGHDT and CDR2 is YNNKEL in the germline V gene (reference sequence).

This clonotype has just a few counts. CDR3: CASSPVGGSTDTQYF. CDR3 sequence (DNA): TGTGCCAGCAGCCCCGTTGGGGGCAGCACAGATACGCAGTATTTT. The chain is built from TRBV9 and TRBJ2-3; D is possibly TRBD1 (6 bases). With 4 bases removed from V and 0 bases from J, the gap between germline ends came to 12 bases. The CDR3 consists of 15 residues. Germline loops: CDR1 SGDLS, CDR2 YYNGEE.

In its sample, this clonotype was seen a few times. The V call is TRBV7-2, the J call TRBJ1-1; TRBD1 matches at 8 bases. Unmatched junction bases numbered 7, after V lost 5 bases and J lost 5 bases. The CDR3 is made up of 14 amino acids. Germline loops: CDR1 SGHTA, CDR2 FQGNSA. The DNA of the CDR3 is TGTGCCAGCAGCGGCAGGGGGCTAAGAACTGAAGCTTTCTTT. Protein sequence: CASSGRGLRTEAFF.

There are many counts of this clonotype. This rearrangement joins TRBV20-1 to TRBJ2-1; D gene unclear. Deletions cut 0 bases from V and 8 bases from J, with 8 bases between. The CDR3 totals 12 residues. Germline values: CDR1 DFQATT, CDR2 SNEGSKA (reference sequence). The CDR3 sequence is CSAREGDHEQFF. The CDR3 DNA follows: TGCAGTGCTAGAGAAGGTGACCATGAGCAGTTCTTC.

This clonotype came up a few times. J is TRBJ2-7 and V is TRBV29-1; 7 nucleotides match TRBD1. Losses at the gene ends were 5 bases for V and 1 base for J; bases not matched to a gene: 2. The CDR3 totals 12 residues. Germline loops: CDR1 SQVTM, CDR2 ANQGSEA. CDR3 nucleotides: TGCAGCGTTCAGGGGGTGTCCTACGAGCAGTACTTC. Its translation is CSVQGVSYEQYF.

There are many counts of this clonotype. J is TRBJ2-7 and V is TRBV4-2, with D possibly being TRBD2 (5 bases). Trimming took 1 base from V and 2 from J, leaving 12 bases between them. The germline V gene has CDR1 LGHNA and CDR2 YNFKEQ. The CDR3 totals 15 residues. CDR3 coding DNA: TGTGCCAGCAGCCAAGGGCCGGGGTTGGCCTACGAGCAGTACTTC. It yields the protein CASSQGPGLAYEQYF.

At least ten counts were recorded for this clonotype. V and J are TRBV12-3 or TRBV12-4 and TRBJ1-5; 8 bases agree with TRBD1. Trimming at V came to 6 bases and at J to 13 bases, leaving 11 bases not matched to a gene. The CDR3 loop spans 13 amino acids. The CDR3 sequence: CASSLGDRSDQHF. The CDR3 DNA follows: TGTGCCAGCAGCCTAGGGGACAGGTCAGATCAGCATTTT.

This clonotype was detected ten times or more. The V call is TRBV20-1, the J call TRBJ2-2; TRBD1 agrees at 7 bases. CDR3 length: 14 residues. V shed 7 bases and J 4 bases; nucleotides not matched to a gene: 9. Germline lookup yields CDR1 DFQATT and CDR2 SNEGSKA (reference sequence). The CDR3 region is CSGKQGSGTGELFF. CDR3 nucleotides: TGCAGTGGGAAACAGGGGTCCGGCACCGGGGAGCTGTTTTTT.

The V gene is TRBV5-1, the J gene TRBJ2-2, with no clear D. V lost 0 bases, J lost 5 bases, and 8 bases lay in between. The CDR3 contains 14 residues. CDR1 is SGHRS and CDR2 is YFSETQ in the germline V gene. CDR3 protein: CASSLASGTGELFF. The CDR3 nucleotides read TGCGCCAGCAGCTTGGCGTCCGGGACCGGGGAGCTGTTTTTT. Full variable domain (missing parts from reference TRBV5-1 and TRBJ2-2): KAGVTQTPRYLIKTRGQQVTLSCSPISGHRSVSWYQQTPGQGLQFLFEYFSETQRNKGNFPGRFSGRQFSNSRSEMNVSTLELGDSALYLCASSLASGTGELFFGEGSRLTVL.

This clonotype has just a few counts. The rearrangement links TRBV7-2 to TRBJ2-3, with 9 bases fitting TRBD1. This CDR3 spans 16 amino acids. Trimming cost V 6 bases and J 0 bases; bases outside gene matches: 7. Looked up from germline, CDR1 is SGHTA and CDR2 is FQGNSA. This CDR3 reads CASRGGQGGSTDTQYF. CDR3 coding DNA: TGTGCCAGCAGAGGGGGACAGGGCGGAAGCACAGATACGCAGTATTTT.

This clonotype was seen ten or more times. V gene TRBV12-3 or TRBV12-4 combines with J gene TRBJ2-1; 10 positions match TRBD2. The J segment lost 3 bases and the V segment lost 2 bases, leaving 4 bases of the junction unmatched. The CDR3 runs to 16 residues. In DNA form, the CDR3 reads TGTGCCAGCAGTTTACCGTGGACTAGCGGCTACAATGAGCAGTTCTTC. Translated, it gives CASSLPWTSGYNEQFF.

In its sample, this clonotype was seen a few times. The genes are TRBV30 and TRBJ2-5; D remains unclear. Germline lookup yields CDR1 GTSNPN and CDR2 SVGIG (reference sequence). V lost 2 bases and J lost 4, with 5 bases in between. The CDR3 loop spans 11 amino acids. CDR3 in DNA: TGTGCCTGGAGTCCCTCAGAGACCCAGTACTTC. It translates to CAWSPSETQYF.

This sequence joins TRBV2 and TRBJ2-3, with D hard to call. This CDR3 region has 14 residues. The V and J ends lost 7 bases and 3 bases respectively, with 14 bases between them. Per the germline V gene, CDR1 is SNHLY and CDR2 is FYNNEI. This CDR3 reads CASTRLIGTDTQYF. DNA of the CDR3: TGTGCCAGCACCAGACTCATAGGGACAGATACGCAGTATTTT. The entire variable domain, with the rest obtained from reference TRBV2 and TRBJ2-3, is as follows: EPEVTQTPSHQVTQMGQEVILRCVPISNHLYFYWYRQILGQKVEFLVSFYNNEISEKSEIFDDQFSVERPDGSNFTLKIRSTKLEDSAMYFCASTRLIGTDTQYFGPGTRLTVL.

Concerning this clonotype itself: A read error is possible here, since a much larger clone lies one base away. The V and J genes are TRBV27 and TRBJ2-7; no definite D call. The CDR3 runs to 12 residues. Looked up from germline, CDR1 is MNHEY and CDR2 is SMNVEV (reference sequence). Between the trimmed V and J ends, which lost 4 bases and 6 bases, there was a span of 10 bases. CDR3 sequence: CASSSLLGEQYF. In DNA, the CDR3 is TGTGCCAGCAGTTCCCTCCTAGGCGAGCAGTACTTC.

V is TRBV10-3 and J is TRBJ2-3, with D perhaps TRBD2 (5 bases). The CDR3 has 14 amino acids. CDR1 and CDR2 (germline): ENHRY, SYGVKD. The V gene lost 3 bases and the J gene lost 1 base, with 8 bases spanning the gap. CDR3 sequence reads: CAISDVGGTDTQYF. CDR3 sequence (DNA): TGTGCCATCAGTGACGTGGGAGGCACAGATACGCAGTATTTT.

V and J are TRBV28 and TRBJ2-5; 8 bases match TRBD1. CDR3 length: 15 amino acids. Per the germline V gene, CDR1 is MDHEN and CDR2 is SYDVKM. The junction had 8 bases not matched to a gene; V was cut back by 4 bases and J by 4 bases. The DNA of the CDR3 is TGTGCCAGCAGTTATCGGCCAGGGGGCAGAGAGACCCAGTACTTC. Amino acid sequence: CASSYRPGGRETQYF.

V is TRBV27 and J is TRBJ2-3, with 9 bases fitting TRBD2. The V segment lost 0 bases and the J segment 1 base; nucleotides outside the gene matches: 5. This CDR3 is 17 amino acids long. CDR1 is MNHEY, CDR2 SMNVEV, per germline (reference sequence). The CDR3 DNA reads TGTGCCAGCAGTTTATCACAACGACTAGCGGGCACAGATACGCAGTATTTT. Protein sequence: CASSLSQRLAGTDTQYF.

The sample holds many counts of this clonotype. The gene calls are TRBV5-1 and TRBJ2-3; D is perhaps TRBD2 (6 bases). Germline lookup yields CDR1 SGHRS and CDR2 YFSETQ. Deletions cut 0 bases from V and 6 bases from J, with 11 bases between. CDR3 length: 14 residues. In DNA, the CDR3 is TGCGCCAGCAGCTTGGCGGCTGGGAGGGATACGCAGTATTTT. Its translation: CASSLAAGRDTQYF.

In its sample, this clonotype was seen many times. The chain uses TRBV11-2 and TRBJ1-2; D might be TRBD1 (6 bases). The CDR3 loop spans 13 amino acids. The V end was cut by 3 bases, the J end by 7 bases, with 12 bases between. Per germline, CDR1 SGHAT and CDR2 FQNNGV. CDR3 loop: CASSFTGMSGYTF. As DNA, the CDR3 is TGTGCCAGCAGCTTTACAGGGATGAGTGGCTACACCTTC.

This clonotype was counted between two and nine times. The chain employs TRBV27 and TRBJ2-2; tentatively, D is TRBD1 (6 bases). The germline CDR1 and CDR2 sequences are MNHEY and SMNVEV (reference sequence). The CDR3 is 15 residues long. Trimming cost V 5 bases and J 1 base, with 11 bases left between them. The CDR3 region is CASSQGTRNTGELFF. The CDR3, as DNA: TGTGCCAGCAGTCAAGGGACACGGAACACCGGGGAGCTGTTTTTT.

This clonotype was recorded at least ten times. V usage is TRBV29-1 and J usage is TRBJ2-5; 12 positions agree with TRBD2. Germline V gives CDR1 SQVTM, CDR2 ANQGSEA. J was trimmed by 4 bases and V by 3 bases; bases with no gene match: 6. The length of the CDR3 is 15 residues. The CDR3 DNA reads TGCAGCGTTGAGGTCCTAGCGGGAGGGGTAGAGACCCAGTACTTC. As protein: CSVEVLAGGVETQYF.

This clonotype was counted only a few times. V gene TRBV10-3 combines with J gene TRBJ2-2; D is perhaps TRBD2 (5 bases). Germline values: CDR1 ENHRY, CDR2 SYGVKD. CDR3 length: 15 amino acids. Between the trimmed V and J ends, which lost 3 bases and 4 bases, there was a span of 12 bases. CDR3 nucleotides: TGTGCCATCAGTGACCGGCCCGCGGGCACCGGGGAGCTGTTTTTT. This encodes CAISDRPAGTGELFF.